The 5 T cell receptor beta chains below all came from one sample that was sequenced in a study of metastatic and nonmetastatic thyroid tumors. TCRdb used MiXCR to call clones anew from the PCR reads. The sample carries some 52,000 clones, approximately 17% recorded once. Before thyroid surgery, none of the patients had received any treatment. The sequenced material came from blood. The receptor set was obtained from a female donor with papillary thyroid cancer or a benign thyroid nodule (not recorded which). Some clones in this sample may be carry-over from other donors' samples.

With regard to this clone: A much larger clone is a single base away; this may be a read error. This chain uses TRBV3-1 with TRBJ1-4; 9 nucleotides agree with TRBD1. Germline lookup yields CDR1 LGHDT and CDR2 YNNKEL (reference sequence). The V segment lost 1 base and the J segment 1 base; nucleotides outside the gene matches: 7. The CDR3 length is 18 residues. The CDR3 bases are TGTGCCAGCAGCCAAGGATGGTGGACAGGGGTAACTAATGAAAAACTGTTTTTT. It specifies CASSQGWWTGVTNEKLFF.

This clone was observed many times. V usage is TRBV5-1 and J usage is TRBJ2-1, with 7 bases aligning to TRBD1. After removal of 4 bases from V and 1 base from J, the junction contained 2 bases not matched to a gene. This CDR3 contains 14 residues. The germline CDR1 and CDR2 sequences are SGHRS and YFSETQ. The CDR3, as DNA: TGCGCCAGCAGCCCGGGACAGTCCTACAATGAGCAGTTCTTC. Translating gives CASSPGQSYNEQFF.

In regard to this clone: This may arise from a read error, as a much more abundant clone is one base away. In DNA, the CDR3 is TGCAGCGTTGTCATGAACACTGAAGCTTTATTT. Residues: CSVVMNTEALF. The chain employs TRBV29-1 and TRBJ1-1; the D is unclear. CDR1 and CDR2 (germline): SQVTM, ANQGSEA. This CDR3 region has 11 residues.

On this clone itself: One junction end does not reproduce the germline sequence, and a read error may be involved. V usage is TRBV11-3 and J usage is TRBJ2-1; tentatively, D is TRBD1 (6 bases). Per the germline V gene, CDR1 is SGHNT and CDR2 is YENEEA. The CDR3 has 13 amino acids. For the CDR3, the DNA is TGTACCAGTAGCTACACCACGGGACATGGTTTGTTCTTC. Translation: CTSSYTTGHGLFF.

There are many counts of this clone. The chain is built from TRBV4-1 and TRBJ2-7; 8 bases agree with TRBD1. With 2 bases clipped from V and 2 bases from J, the junction kept 5 bases outside the gene matches. The germline V gene has CDR1 MGHRA and CDR2 YSYEKL. This CDR3 spans 15 amino acids. CDR3 loop: CASSQSRTGTYEQYF. CDR3 nucleotide sequence: TGCGCCAGCAGCCAAAGCCGGACAGGGACCTACGAGCAGTACTTC.